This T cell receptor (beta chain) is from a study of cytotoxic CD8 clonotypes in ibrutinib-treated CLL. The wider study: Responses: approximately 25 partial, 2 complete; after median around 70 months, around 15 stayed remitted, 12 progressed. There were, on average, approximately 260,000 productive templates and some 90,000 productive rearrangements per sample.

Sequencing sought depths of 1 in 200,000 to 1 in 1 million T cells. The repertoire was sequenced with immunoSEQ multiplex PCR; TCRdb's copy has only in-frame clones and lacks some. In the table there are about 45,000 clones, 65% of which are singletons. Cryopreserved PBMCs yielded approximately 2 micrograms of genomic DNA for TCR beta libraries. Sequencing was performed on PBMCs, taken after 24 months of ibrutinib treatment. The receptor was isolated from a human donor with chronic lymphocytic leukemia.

The CDR3 loop reads CATFGLAGGTVNEQFF. CDR3 in DNA: TGTGCCACCTTTGGACTAGCGGGAGGTACGGTGAATGAGCAGTTCTTC. The chain combines TRBV19 with TRBJ2-1; 14 nucleotides align to TRBD2. Germline CDR1 is LNHDA and CDR2 is SQIVND (reference sequence). Unmatched junction bases numbered 12, after V lost 10 bases and J lost 7 bases. The CDR3 covers 16 residues.